This is a list of T cell receptor beta chains from one sample in a study of human T cells and chemical hapten exposure. TCRdb recomputed calls from the RACE reads with MiXCR, one row per CDR3 protein. This table has fewer than 90,000 distinct CDR3 sequences, around 7% appearing once. The sequencing used whole blood, collected in connection with sensitization to the hapten diphenylcyclopropenone (DPC). These receptors came from a woman aged 25 to 39 with alopecia areata. Some clones in this sample may be carry-over from other donors' samples. Each CDR3 is given with its conserved first and last residue. The order of the fields is D gene, V gene, J gene, clone size, CDR3 protein, CDR3 DNA. The D gene is left open where the match is weak. Some rows mark clone size as missing; the rest say once, few, many or name a class of expanded clone.

D gene: -; V gene: TRBV18; J gene: TRBJ2-5; clone size: few; CDR3 protein: CASSPHPRWETQYF; CDR3 DNA: TGTGCCAGCTCACCTCACCCGCGGTGGGAGACCCAGTACTTC
D gene: -; V gene: TRBV10-3; J gene: TRBJ2-1; clone size: many; CDR3 protein: CAISESTDYNEQFF; CDR3 DNA: TGTGCCATCAGTGAATCGACAGATTACAATGAGCAGTTCTTC
D gene: TRBD1; V gene: TRBV5-1; J gene: TRBJ2-7; clone size: -; CDR3 protein: CASSTLTGGGANEQYF; CDR3 DNA: TGCGCCAGCAGCACCTTAACAGGGGGTGGGGCCAACGAGCAGTACTTC
D gene: -; V gene: TRBV2; J gene: TRBJ2-5; clone size: -; CDR3 protein: CASTPLELGETQYF; CDR3 DNA: TGTGCCAGCACCCCCCTGGAGCTTGGAGAGACCCAGTACTTC
D gene: TRBD1; V gene: TRBV30; J gene: TRBJ1-3; clone size: many; CDR3 protein: CAWSPPPGQGANTIYF; CDR3 DNA: TGTGCCTGGAGTCCTCCGCCGGGACAGGGGGCGAACACCATATATTTT
D gene: TRBD1; V gene: TRBV6-2/TRBV6-3; J gene: TRBJ2-1; clone size: many; CDR3 protein: CASSYKVSTGGYNEQFF; CDR3 DNA: TGTGCCAGCAGTTACAAGGTTTCGACAGGGGGTTACAATGAGCAGTTCTTC
D gene: TRBD1; V gene: TRBV29-1; J gene: TRBJ2-7; clone size: many; CDR3 protein: CSVVLQTGSYEQYF; CDR3 DNA: TGCAGCGTCGTACTTCAGACAGGGTCCTACGAGCAGTACTTC
D gene: -; V gene: TRBV12-3/TRBV12-4; J gene: TRBJ1-5; clone size: -; CDR3 protein: CASSSSGHQPQHF; CDR3 DNA: TGTGCCAGCAGTTCATCGGGGCATCAGCCCCAGCATTTT
D gene: TRBD1; V gene: TRBV7-9; J gene: TRBJ1-5; clone size: -; CDR3 protein: CASSPADREIRNQPQHF; CDR3 DNA: TGTGCCAGCAGCCCTGCGGACAGGGAAATTCGCAATCAGCCCCAGCATTTT
D gene: -; V gene: TRBV20-1; J gene: TRBJ1-6; clone size: -; CDR3 protein: CSARDPREGINSPLHF; CDR3 DNA: TGCAGTGCTAGAGATCCCAGGGAGGGGATTAATTCACCCCTCCACTTT
D gene: -; V gene: TRBV20-1; J gene: TRBJ1-5; clone size: -; CDR3 protein: CSAREGKQPQHF; CDR3 DNA: TGCAGTGCTAGAGAAGGGAAGCAGCCCCAGCATTTT
D gene: -; V gene: TRBV7-8; J gene: TRBJ1-2; clone size: many; CDR3 protein: CASSLLTGNYGYTF; CDR3 DNA: TGTGCCAGCAGCTTACTGACAGGCAACTATGGCTACACCTTC
D gene: -; V gene: TRBV5-5; J gene: TRBJ2-2; clone size: few; CDR3 protein: CASSLFLTGELFF; CDR3 DNA: TGTGCCAGCAGCTTGTTTCTAACCGGGGAGCTGTTTTTT
D gene: -; V gene: TRBV14; J gene: TRBJ1-5; clone size: few; CDR3 protein: CASSQGEASPQHF; CDR3 DNA: TGTGCCAGCAGCCAAGGAGAGGCTTCGCCCCAGCATTTT
D gene: TRBD1; V gene: TRBV11-2; J gene: TRBJ1-4; clone size: many; CDR3 protein: CASSLDQRDRDEKLFF; CDR3 DNA: TGTGCCAGCAGCTTAGATCAGCGGGACAGGGATGAAAAACTGTTTTTT
D gene: TRBD1; V gene: TRBV6-1; J gene: TRBJ1-2; clone size: many; CDR3 protein: CASSEGQGAYGYTF; CDR3 DNA: TGTGCCAGCAGTGAGGGACAGGGGGCATATGGCTACACCTTC
D gene: -; V gene: TRBV5-1; J gene: TRBJ2-3; clone size: many; CDR3 protein: CASMVGGRTDTQYF; CDR3 DNA: TGCGCCAGCATGGTCGGGGGGCGGACAGATACGCAGTATTTT
D gene: -; V gene: TRBV12-3/TRBV12-4; J gene: TRBJ2-3; clone size: many; CDR3 protein: CASSFRSGVGGTDTQYF; CDR3 DNA: TGTGCCAGCAGTTTTCGTTCAGGGGTTGGTGGCACAGATACGCAGTATTTT
D gene: -; V gene: TRBV11-1; J gene: TRBJ2-7; clone size: many; CDR3 protein: CASSFRFGEPYEQYF; CDR3 DNA: -
D gene: -; V gene: TRBV24-1; J gene: TRBJ2-3; clone size: -; CDR3 protein: CATSDARNPTDTQYF; CDR3 DNA: TGTGCCACCAGTGATGCACGAAACCCCACAGATACGCAGTATTTT
D gene: TRBD1; V gene: TRBV7-8; J gene: TRBJ1-5; clone size: many; CDR3 protein: CASSARRGQGRSNQPQHF; CDR3 DNA: TGTGCCAGCAGCGCACGCCGCGGACAGGGGCGTAGCAATCAGCCCCAGCATTTT
D gene: -; V gene: TRBV12-3/TRBV12-4; J gene: TRBJ1-2; clone size: few; CDR3 protein: CASSSDEGSGYTF; CDR3 DNA: TGTGCCAGCAGTTCGGACGAGGGTAGTGGCTACACCTTC
D gene: -; V gene: TRBV20-1; J gene: TRBJ1-5; clone size: many; CDR3 protein: CSASLNDNQPQHF; CDR3 DNA: TGCAGTGCTTCTCTTAACGATAATCAGCCCCAGCATTTT
D gene: -; V gene: TRBV10-2; J gene: TRBJ2-7; clone size: many; CDR3 protein: CASRDTFSYEQYF; CDR3 DNA: TGCGCCAGCAGGGACACCTTCTCCTACGAGCAGTACTTC
D gene: TRBD2; V gene: TRBV20-1; J gene: TRBJ2-5; clone size: many; CDR3 protein: CSAPPLAGGPETQYF; CDR3 DNA: TGCAGTGCCCCGCCCCTTGCGGGGGGGCCTGAGACCCAGTACTTC
D gene: TRBD1; V gene: TRBV20-1; J gene: TRBJ2-2; clone size: -; CDR3 protein: CSARRGPGELFF; CDR3 DNA: TGCAGTGCTAGGAGGGGGCCCGGGGAGCTGTTTTTT
D gene: TRBD1; V gene: TRBV12-3/TRBV12-4; J gene: TRBJ1-3; clone size: few; CDR3 protein: CASSRDRIGNTIYF; CDR3 DNA: TGTGCCAGCAGCCGGGACAGGATAGGAAACACCATATATTTT
D gene: -; V gene: TRBV20-1; J gene: TRBJ1-5; clone size: many; CDR3 protein: CSARATGRSDQPQHF; CDR3 DNA: TGCAGTGCTAGAGCCACAGGGAGATCGGATCAGCCCCAGCATTTT
D gene: TRBD1; V gene: TRBV3-1; J gene: TRBJ1-1; clone size: -; CDR3 protein: CASTQNGGTVRPFF; CDR3 DNA: TGTGCCAGCACCCAGAACGGAGGGACAGTGAGACCTTTCTTT
D gene: -; V gene: TRBV14; J gene: TRBJ2-7; clone size: many; CDR3 protein: CASSQDDRYEQYF; CDR3 DNA: TGTGCCAGCAGCCAAGACGACCGGTACGAGCAGTACTTC
D gene: -; V gene: TRBV2; J gene: TRBJ2-2; clone size: many; CDR3 protein: CASSGLPAVVAGELFF; CDR3 DNA: TGTGCCAGCAGCGGACTTCCGGCGGTAGTTGCCGGGGAGCTGTTTTTT
D gene: -; V gene: TRBV12-3/TRBV12-4; J gene: TRBJ1-5; clone size: many; CDR3 protein: CASSPERESNQPQHF; CDR3 DNA: TGTGCCAGCAGTCCCGAACGGGAAAGCAATCAGCCCCAGCATTTT
D gene: TRBD2; V gene: TRBV20-1; J gene: TRBJ2-7; clone size: few; CDR3 protein: CSASPRASGICYEQYF; CDR3 DNA: TGCAGTGCTTCACCCCGAGCTAGCGGAATATGTTACGAGCAGTACTTC
D gene: TRBD2; V gene: TRBV6-5; J gene: TRBJ2-5; clone size: many; CDR3 protein: CASGPGLNRETQYF; CDR3 DNA: TGTGCCAGCGGGCCGGGACTAAACAGAGAGACCCAGTACTTC
D gene: -; V gene: TRBV20-1; J gene: TRBJ1-1; clone size: few; CDR3 protein: CSATSGGGNTEAFF; CDR3 DNA: TGCAGTGCTACCTCAGGCGGCGGGAACACTGAAGCTTTCTTT
D gene: -; V gene: TRBV12-3/TRBV12-4; J gene: TRBJ1-6; clone size: many; CDR3 protein: CASSPLSNSPLHF; CDR3 DNA: TGTGCCAGCAGTCCGCTGTCTAATTCACCCCTCCACTTT
D gene: TRBD2; V gene: TRBV5-1; J gene: TRBJ2-2; clone size: -; CDR3 protein: CASSRGGTSQTGELFF; CDR3 DNA: TGCGCCAGCAGTCGTGGTGGGACTAGCCAGACCGGGGAGCTGTTTTTT
D gene: TRBD2; V gene: TRBV7-2; J gene: TRBJ2-3; clone size: -; CDR3 protein: CASSLRLAHLADTQYF; CDR3 DNA: TGTGCCAGCAGCTTACGACTAGCCCACCTCGCAGATACGCAGTATTTT
D gene: -; V gene: TRBV11-2; J gene: TRBJ2-2; clone size: -; CDR3 protein: CASRASNTGELFF; CDR3 DNA: TGTGCCAGTAGAGCCTCTAACACCGGGGAGCTGTTTTTT
D gene: -; V gene: TRBV3-1; J gene: TRBJ1-1; clone size: few; CDR3 protein: CASSQEARGNTEAFF; CDR3 DNA: TGTGCCAGCAGCCAAGAGGCCAGGGGGAACACTGAAGCTTTCTTT
D gene: -; V gene: TRBV6-6; J gene: TRBJ2-1; clone size: many; CDR3 protein: CASSYQSGVNEQFF; CDR3 DNA: TGTGCCAGCAGTTATCAGTCAGGGGTCAATGAGCAGTTCTTC
D gene: -; V gene: TRBV6-6; J gene: TRBJ1-2; clone size: many; CDR3 protein: CASRPPSWGAPYGYTF; CDR3 DNA: TGTGCCAGCAGACCACCATCGTGGGGCGCACCCTATGGCTACACCTTC
D gene: TRBD2; V gene: TRBV9; J gene: TRBJ2-3; clone size: many; CDR3 protein: CASSGPGGPDTQYF; CDR3 DNA: TGTGCCAGCAGCGGGCCGGGGGGGCCTGATACGCAGTATTTT
D gene: -; V gene: TRBV3-1; J gene: TRBJ2-5; clone size: many; CDR3 protein: CASSQDSVRQETQYF; CDR3 DNA: TGTGCCAGCAGCCAAGATTCAGTGCGCCAAGAGACCCAGTACTTC
D gene: TRBD2; V gene: TRBV7-2; J gene: TRBJ2-5; clone size: -; CDR3 protein: CASSLIIGSGGSRETQYF; CDR3 DNA: TGTGCCAGCAGCTTAATTATCGGGAGCGGGGGATCCCGAGAGACCCAGTACTTC
D gene: -; V gene: TRBV11-1; J gene: TRBJ1-1; clone size: -; CDR3 protein: CASSLRGAGRTEAFF; CDR3 DNA: TGTGCCAGCAGTCTTCGGGGGGCGGGGAGGACTGAAGCTTTCTTT
D gene: -; V gene: TRBV20-1; J gene: TRBJ1-1; clone size: many; CDR3 protein: CSARPAQRLAFF; CDR3 DNA: TGCAGTGCTAGGCCGGCCCAACGTTTAGCTTTCTTT
D gene: -; V gene: TRBV2; J gene: TRBJ2-3; clone size: many; CDR3 protein: CASSEVGDTQYF; CDR3 DNA: TGTGCCAGCAGTGAAGTTGGAGATACGCAGTATTTT
D gene: TRBD1; V gene: TRBV5-1; J gene: TRBJ1-2; clone size: few; CDR3 protein: CASSSQGDYGYTF; CDR3 DNA: TGCGCCAGCAGCTCCCAGGGGGACTATGGCTACACCTTC